These 24 T cell receptor beta chains originate from one sample sequenced in a study of OX40 agonist ivuxolimab in advanced cancers. The data were produced by immunoSEQ multiplex PCR, yet TCRdb's version contains in-frame clones alone and is incomplete. The table shows around 57,000 clones, with roughly 85% occurring only once. Sequenced here: CD4+ or CD8+ T cells sorted from blood, sampled in a trial of the OX40 agonist ivuxolimab. All receptors come from an adult with an advanced solid tumor such as melanoma, head and neck, liver or kidney cancer.

CDR3 nucleotide sequence: TGCAGCGTTGAACAGGGAGGCGTCGTTGATGAGCAGTTCTTC. It yields the protein CSVEQGGVVDEQFF. This chain joins TRBV29-1 and TRBJ2-1; possibly TRBD2 for D (6 bases). The germline V gene encodes CDR1 SQVTM and CDR2 ANQGSEA. There are 14 residues in the CDR3. Trimming took 2 bases from V and 8 from J, leaving 16 bases between them.

In this sample, this clone turned up once. V gene TRBV18 combines with J gene TRBJ1-5; no reliable D call. V shed 3 bases and J shed 9 bases, with 12 bases lying between them. The CDR3 length is 13 residues. CDR1 and CDR2 (germline): KGHSH, LQKENI. CDR3 in amino acids: CASSPDTELPQHF. CDR3 bases: TGTGCCAGCTCACCTGACACCGAGTTGCCCCAGCATTTT.

DNA of the CDR3: TGTGCCAGCAGTTACTCGATGACTGGGTACGAGCAGTACTTC. This codes for CASSYSMTGYEQYF. The V call is TRBV6-6, the J call TRBJ2-7; D unclear. The CDR3 totals 14 residues. Germline V lookup: CDR1 MNHNY, CDR2 SVGAGI (reference sequence). V was shortened by 0 bases and J by 4 bases, with 10 bases between the two germline ends.

The chain joins TRBV2 to TRBJ2-3; 10 bases align to TRBD2. CDR1 and CDR2 from the germline V gene are SNHLY and FYNNEI. This CDR3 has 17 residues. Trimming cost V 6 bases and J 0 bases; bases outside gene matches: 9. CDR3 amino acids: CASSRGATSGSTDTQYF. The CDR3 bases are TGTGCCAGCAGCCGGGGCGCGACTAGCGGGAGCACAGATACGCAGTATTTT.

The chain employs TRBV19 and TRBJ2-1; TRBD2 is a possible D gene (6 bases). This CDR3 has 15 amino acids. Trimming removed 7 bases from V and 4 bases from J, with 17 bases in between. CDR1 and CDR2 (germline): LNHDA, SQIVND (reference sequence). The chain's CDR3 is CASTREWDTYNEQFF. Written as DNA, the CDR3 is TGTGCCAGTACCCGGGAGTGGGATACTTACAATGAGCAGTTCTTC.

The chain is built from TRBV27 and TRBJ1-3; D is undetermined. Per germline, CDR1 MNHEY and CDR2 SMNVEV (reference sequence). V was cut by 6 bases and J by 0 bases, with 9 bases left in between. This CDR3 contains 14 residues. The CDR3 here is CASREKFSGNTIYF. Here the CDR3 DNA reads TGTGCCAGCAGAGAGAAGTTCTCTGGAAACACCATATATTTT.

The rearrangement links TRBV7-2 to TRBJ2-1; 8 positions agree with TRBD2. Per the germline V gene, CDR1 is SGHTA and CDR2 is FQGNSA. Trimming cost V 4 bases and J 0 bases; bases outside gene matches: 5. The CDR3 is 16 residues long. The CDR3 here is CASSSVAGTSYNEQFF. In DNA form, the CDR3 reads TGTGCCAGCAGCTCCGTAGCGGGAACCTCCTACAATGAGCAGTTCTTC.

This chain's CDR3 is CASSTPSGGPYEQYF. In nucleotides, the CDR3 is TGTGCCAGCAGTACCCCCAGCGGAGGACCCTACGAGCAGTACTTC. The chain uses TRBV6-6 and TRBJ2-7, with D perhaps matching TRBD2 (5 bases). Germline lookup yields CDR1 MNHNY and CDR2 SVGAGI (reference sequence). Trimming cost V 5 bases and J 2 bases, with 16 bases left between them. The CDR3 loop spans 15 amino acids.

This clone was picked up one time. The chain uses TRBV30 and TRBJ1-6, with TRBD1 matching over 7 bases. The ends lost 4 bases at V and 6 bases at J; junction bases unmatched: 3. From germline, CDR1 is GTSNPN and CDR2 SVGIG (reference sequence). The length of the CDR3 is 13 residues. The CDR3 DNA follows: TGTGCCTGGATGACAGGGTTTAATTCACCCCTCCACTTT. It codes for CAWMTGFNSPLHF.

The rearrangement uses TRBV19 and TRBJ2-3, with 8 bases fitting TRBD2. V lost 6 bases and J lost 4; bases outside the gene matches: 6. CDR1 and CDR2 (germline): LNHDA, SQIVND (reference sequence). This CDR3 region has 14 residues. CDR3 sequence reads: CASSREGRADTQYF. For the CDR3, the DNA is TGTGCCAGTAGCCGGGAGGGCCGGGCAGATACGCAGTATTTT.

The chain is built from TRBV4-2 and TRBJ2-3; D is unresolved. The CDR3 is made up of 13 amino acids. Germline V gene lookup returns CDR1 LGHNA and CDR2 YNFKEQ. Deletions cut 0 bases from V and 3 bases from J, with 4 bases between. The CDR3 DNA follows: TGTGCCAGCAGCCAAGATGGGACAGATACGCAGTATTTT. Translating it yields CASSQDGTDTQYF.

This clone was seen a single time. This chain links TRBV2 with TRBJ2-3, with a possible D match to TRBD2 (6 bases). This CDR3 contains 15 residues. Trimming shortened V by 5 bases and J by 8 bases, and 20 bases separated the two germline ends. Germline loops: CDR1 SNHLY, CDR2 FYNNEI. CDR3 sequence: CASSQLAVGSGTQYF. The DNA for the CDR3 is TGTGCCAGCAGTCAACTAGCTGTTGGTAGCGGTACGCAGTATTTT.

This clone occurred a few times. V gene TRBV21-1 combines with J gene TRBJ2-2; the DNA was not compared with TRBD2, the D call given in the table. TRBV21-1 represents a pseudogene. CDR3 length: 17 amino acids. The CDR3 protein is CASSKVGLAENTGELFF. The DNA of the CDR3 is TGTGCCAGCAGCAAAGTTGGGCTAGCGGAAAACACCGGGGAGCTGTTTTTT.

The chain carries TRBV7-6 and TRBJ2-3; no firm D call. CDR1 and CDR2 from the germline V gene are SGHVS and FNYEAQ. V was cut by 4 bases and J by 2 bases, with 22 bases left in between. The CDR3 has 18 amino acids. In DNA, the CDR3 is TGTGCCAGCAGCTCCGCCGGGTGGCGGACGACCTCCACAGATACGCAGTATTTT. Translation gives CASSSAGWRTTSTDTQYF.

The sample holds a few counts of this clone. The V call is TRBV28, the J call TRBJ1-3; D remains unclear. CDR1 MDHEN and CDR2 SYDVKM come from the germline V gene. This CDR3 has 16 residues. The V end lost 7 bases, the J end lost 0 bases, and 16 bases lay between the germline ends. Here the CDR3 DNA reads TGTGCCAGCACCACCCGGGCGGCTGGCTCTGGAAACACCATATATTTT. This sequence encodes CASTTRAAGSGNTIYF.

This clone was found a few times. This sequence joins TRBV7-9 and TRBJ1-1, with D possibly TRBD1 on 5 matching bases. Trimming took off 10 bases at V and 4 bases at J, with 13 bases between the two ends. This CDR3 has 12 residues. From germline, CDR1 is SEHNR and CDR2 FQNEAQ (reference sequence). This CDR3 is CATVVGPTEAFF. In DNA, the CDR3 is TGTGCCACCGTCGTGGGGCCCACTGAAGCTTTCTTT. Filled out from reference TRBV7-9 and TRBJ1-1, the complete variable domain reads DTGVSQNPRHKITKRGQNVTFRCDPISEHNRLYWYRQTLGQGPEFLTYFQNEAQLEKSRLLSDRFSAERPKGSFSTLEIQRTEQGDSAMYLCATVVGPTEAFFGQGTRLTVV.

To note about this clone: One end of the junction is discordant with germline, which a read error may explain. The rearrangement links TRBV6-1 to TRBJ1-4; 7 bases line up with TRBD1. The CDR3 contains 14 residues. Germline V gene sequence: CDR1 MNHNS, CDR2 SASEGT. In DNA form, the CDR3 reads TGTGTCAGCAGGCAGGGGGTCGGGGCTGAAAAACTGTTTTTT. The encoded protein is CVSRQGVGAEKLFF.

This clone was seen once. This rearrangement joins TRBV5-1 to TRBJ2-3; D unresolved. V shed 0 bases and J shed 1 base, with 6 bases lying between them. The CDR3 has 14 residues. The V gene's germline CDR1 is SGHRS and CDR2 YFSETQ. The CDR3 region is CASSLAPGTDTQYF. CDR3 nucleotide sequence: TGCGCCAGCAGCTTGGCCCCAGGCACAGATACGCAGTATTTT.

The chain recombines TRBV10-3 with TRBJ2-7, with 16 bases matching TRBD2. Germline V lookup: CDR1 ENHRY, CDR2 SYGVKD. CDR3 length: 14 amino acids. The V and J ends lost 11 bases and 7 bases, in that order; junction bases with no gene match: 8. The CDR3 region has the DNA TGTGCCTCGGGACTAGCGGGAGGGCTAGGAGAGCAGTACTTC. This gives the protein CASGLAGGLGEQYF.

J is TRBJ1-2 and V is TRBV18; 10 nucleotides line up with TRBD1. V lost 1 base to trimming and J lost 3 bases; unmatched junction nucleotides: 2. Looked up from germline, CDR1 is KGHSH and CDR2 is LQKENI. The CDR3 extends over 15 amino acids. Written as DNA, the CDR3 is TGTGCCAGCTCACCACGGACAGGGGGGGACTATGGCTACACCTTC. Its protein is CASSPRTGGDYGYTF.

The chain has TRBV28 and TRBJ2-6; D unresolved. Germline CDR1 reads MDHEN; CDR2 reads SYDVKM. Trimming left V 3 bases short and J 1 base short, with 7 bases between. The CDR3 consists of 15 residues. The DNA of the CDR3 is TGTGCCAGCAGTTTTGATGGGTCTGGGGCCAACGTCCTGACTTTC. Translation gives CASSFDGSGANVLTF.

The sample holds one count of this clone. For the CDR3, the DNA is TGTGCCAGCAGCTCCCTTAGCCCGCGGGACGAGCAGTACTTC. As protein: CASSSLSPRDEQYF. The chain recombines TRBV5-6 with TRBJ2-7, with D possibly TRBD2 on 5 matching bases. This CDR3 comprises 14 residues. Deletions cut 3 bases from V and 5 bases from J, with 15 bases between. Germline assignment: CDR1 SGHDT and CDR2 YYEEEE.

The rearrangement uses TRBV7-2 and TRBJ2-3; 8 nucleotides agree with TRBD2. Germline lookup yields CDR1 SGHTA and CDR2 FQGNSA. The V gene end was trimmed by 3 bases and the J gene end by 4 bases; junction bases not matched to a gene: 3. The CDR3 is 14 amino acids. The chain's CDR3 is CASSFRGGADTQYF. The DNA for the CDR3 is TGTGCCAGCAGCTTCCGGGGGGGCGCAGATACGCAGTATTTT.

V and J are TRBV7-2 and TRBJ2-7; D possibly corresponds to TRBD2 (6 bases). The ends were cut back, 0 bases at V and 6 bases at J, with 6 bases in the middle. This CDR3 comprises 12 residues. The germline gives CDR1 SGHTA, CDR2 FQGNSA. The CDR3 spells CASSLAGGEQYF. The CDR3, as DNA: TGTGCCAGCAGCTTAGCGGGGGGCGAGCAGTACTTC. Full variable domain (remainder filled in from reference TRBV7-2 and TRBJ2-7): GAGVSQSPSNKVTEKGKDVELRCDPISGHTALYWYRQSLGQGLEFLIYFQGNSAPDKSGLPSDRFSAERTGGSVSTLTIQRTQQEDSAVYLCASSLAGGEQYFGPGTRLTVT.